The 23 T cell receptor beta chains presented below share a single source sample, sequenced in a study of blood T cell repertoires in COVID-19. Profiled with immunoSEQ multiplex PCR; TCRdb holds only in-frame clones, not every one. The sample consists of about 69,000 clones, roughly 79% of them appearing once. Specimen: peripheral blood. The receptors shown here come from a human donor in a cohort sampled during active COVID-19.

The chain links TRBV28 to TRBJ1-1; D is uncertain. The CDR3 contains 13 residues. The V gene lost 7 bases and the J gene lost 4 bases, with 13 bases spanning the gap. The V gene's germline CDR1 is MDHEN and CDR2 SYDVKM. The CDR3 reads CASTPDSVTEAFF. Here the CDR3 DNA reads TGTGCCAGCACCCCCGACTCGGTCACTGAAGCTTTCTTT. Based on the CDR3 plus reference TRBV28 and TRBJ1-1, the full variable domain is DVKVTQSSRYLVKRTGEKVFLECVQDMDHENMFWYRQDPGLGLRLIYFSYDVKMKEKGDIPEGYSVSREKKERFSLILESASTNQTSMYLCASTPDSVTEAFFGQGTRLTVV.

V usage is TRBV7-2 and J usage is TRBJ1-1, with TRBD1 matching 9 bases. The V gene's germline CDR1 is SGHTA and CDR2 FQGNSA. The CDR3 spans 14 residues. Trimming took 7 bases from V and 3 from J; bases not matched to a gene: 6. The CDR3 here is CASTQQGADTEAFF. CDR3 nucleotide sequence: TGTGCCAGCACCCAACAGGGGGCCGACACTGAAGCTTTCTTT.

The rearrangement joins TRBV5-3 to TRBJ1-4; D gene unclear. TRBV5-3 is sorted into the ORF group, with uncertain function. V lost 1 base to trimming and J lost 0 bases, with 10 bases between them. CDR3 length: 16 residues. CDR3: CARSLLVEATNEKLFF. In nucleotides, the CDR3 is TGTGCCAGAAGCTTGTTGGTAGAAGCAACTAATGAAAAACTGTTTTTT.

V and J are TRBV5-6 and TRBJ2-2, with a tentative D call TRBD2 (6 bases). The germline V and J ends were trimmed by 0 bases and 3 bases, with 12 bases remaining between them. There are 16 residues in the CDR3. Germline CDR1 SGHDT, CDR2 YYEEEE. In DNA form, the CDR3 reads TGTGCCAGCAGCTTGGCCTGGGGGGAGGACACCGGGGAGCTGTTTTTT. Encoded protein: CASSLAWGEDTGELFF.

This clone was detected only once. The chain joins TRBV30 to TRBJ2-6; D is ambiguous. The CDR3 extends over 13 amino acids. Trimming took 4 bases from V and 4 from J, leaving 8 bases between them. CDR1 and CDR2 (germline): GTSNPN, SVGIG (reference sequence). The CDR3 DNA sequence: TGTGCCTGGAAGAGCCCCGGGGCCAACGTCCTGACTTTC. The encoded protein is CAWKSPGANVLTF.

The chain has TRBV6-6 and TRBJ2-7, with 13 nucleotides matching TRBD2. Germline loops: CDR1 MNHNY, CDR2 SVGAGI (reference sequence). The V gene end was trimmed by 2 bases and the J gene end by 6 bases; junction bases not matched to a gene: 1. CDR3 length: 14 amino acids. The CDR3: CASSYGLAGVEQYF. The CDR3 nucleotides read TGTGCCAGCAGTTACGGACTAGCGGGAGTCGAGCAGTACTTC.

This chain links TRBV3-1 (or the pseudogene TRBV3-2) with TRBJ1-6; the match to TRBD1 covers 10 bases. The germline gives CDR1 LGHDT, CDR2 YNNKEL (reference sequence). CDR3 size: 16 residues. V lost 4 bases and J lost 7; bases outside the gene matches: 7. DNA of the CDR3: TGTGCCAGCAGCCGAGCGACAGGGGGCAAGAATTCACCCCTCCACTTT. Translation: CASSRATGGKNSPLHF.

CDR3 loop: CASSTGAGGSYEQYF. DNA of the CDR3: TGTGCCAGCAGCACTGGGGCAGGGGGTTCCTACGAGCAGTACTTC. This sequence joins TRBV5-4 and TRBJ2-7, with TRBD1 matching over 7 bases. Germline V CDR1 and CDR2: SGHNT, YYREEE (reference sequence). Trimming removed 4 bases from V and 1 base from J; junction bases left unmatched: 8. The CDR3 covers 15 residues.

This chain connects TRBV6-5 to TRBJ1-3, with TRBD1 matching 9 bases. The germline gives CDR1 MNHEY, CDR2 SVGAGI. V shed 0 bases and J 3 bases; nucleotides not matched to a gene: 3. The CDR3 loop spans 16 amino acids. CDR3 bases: TGTGCCAGCAGTTACTCAACAGGGGGCTATGGAAACACCATATATTTT. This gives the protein CASSYSTGGYGNTIYF.

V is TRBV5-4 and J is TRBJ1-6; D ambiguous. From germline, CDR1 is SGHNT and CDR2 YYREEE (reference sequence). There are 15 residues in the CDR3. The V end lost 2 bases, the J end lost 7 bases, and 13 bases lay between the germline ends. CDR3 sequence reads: CASSLSIPGNSPLHF. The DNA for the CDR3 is TGTGCCAGCAGCTTAAGCATACCCGGGAATTCACCCCTCCACTTT.

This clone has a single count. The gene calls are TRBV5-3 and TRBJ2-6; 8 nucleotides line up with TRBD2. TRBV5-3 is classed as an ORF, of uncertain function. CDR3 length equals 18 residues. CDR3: CARGEREIIGAGANVLTF. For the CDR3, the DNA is TGTGCTAGAGGAGAGCGGGAGATCATTGGCGCTGGGGCCAACGTCCTGACTTTC.

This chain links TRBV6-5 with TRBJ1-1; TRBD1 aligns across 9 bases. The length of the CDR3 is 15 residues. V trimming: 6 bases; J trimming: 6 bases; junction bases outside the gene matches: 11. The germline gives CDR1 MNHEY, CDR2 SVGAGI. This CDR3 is CASSRRPGQGSEAFF. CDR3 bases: TGTGCCAGCAGCCGTAGACCGGGACAGGGATCTGAAGCTTTCTTT.

The CDR3 protein is CASSLAGYTEAFF. Here the CDR3 DNA reads TGTGCCAGCAGCTTAGCAGGGTACACTGAAGCTTTCTTT. The rearrangement joins TRBV11-2 to TRBJ1-1; TRBD1 might be the D (5 bases). Germline CDR1 reads SGHAT; CDR2 reads FQNNGV. The CDR3 contains 13 residues. V lost 1 base to trimming and J lost 3 bases, with 6 bases between them.

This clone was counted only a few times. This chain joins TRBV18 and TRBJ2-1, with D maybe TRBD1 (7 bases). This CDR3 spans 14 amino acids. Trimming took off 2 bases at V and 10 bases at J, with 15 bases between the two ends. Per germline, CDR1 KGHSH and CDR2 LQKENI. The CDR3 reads CASSPARDSGEQFF. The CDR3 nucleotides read TGTGCCAGCTCACCAGCCAGGGACAGCGGGGAGCAGTTCTTC.

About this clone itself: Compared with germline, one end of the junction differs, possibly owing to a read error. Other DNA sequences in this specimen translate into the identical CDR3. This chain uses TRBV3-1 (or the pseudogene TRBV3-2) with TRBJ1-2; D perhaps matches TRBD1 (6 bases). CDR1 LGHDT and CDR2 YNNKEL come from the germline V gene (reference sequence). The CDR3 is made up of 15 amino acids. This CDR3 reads CASSQGGRGSYGYTF. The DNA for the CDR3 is TGTGCCAGCAGCCAAGGAGGCAGGGGAAGCTATGGCTACACTTTC.

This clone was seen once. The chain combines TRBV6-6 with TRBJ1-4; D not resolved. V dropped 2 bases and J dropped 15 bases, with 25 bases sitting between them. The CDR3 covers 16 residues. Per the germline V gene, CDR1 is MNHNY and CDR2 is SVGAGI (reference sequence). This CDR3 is CASSYEGRTLEMKMFF. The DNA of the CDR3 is TGTGCCAGCAGTTACGAAGGGAGGACCCTGGAAATGAAAATGTTTTTT.

For the CDR3, the DNA is TGTGCCAGCAGCCCAGGCCGGAATCAGCCCCAGCATTTT. Its protein product is CASSPGRNQPQHF. This rearrangement joins TRBV3-1 (or the pseudogene TRBV3-2) to TRBJ1-5; D call uncertain. V gave up 4 bases and J gave up 4 bases, with 8 bases separating them. The CDR3 length is 13 residues. From germline, CDR1 is LGHDT and CDR2 YNNKEL (reference sequence).

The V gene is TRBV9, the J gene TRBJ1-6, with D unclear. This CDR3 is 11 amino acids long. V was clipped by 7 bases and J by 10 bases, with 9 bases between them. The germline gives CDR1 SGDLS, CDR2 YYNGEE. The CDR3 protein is CASFSGSPLHF. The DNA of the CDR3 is TGTGCCAGCTTTAGCGGATCACCCCTCCACTTT.

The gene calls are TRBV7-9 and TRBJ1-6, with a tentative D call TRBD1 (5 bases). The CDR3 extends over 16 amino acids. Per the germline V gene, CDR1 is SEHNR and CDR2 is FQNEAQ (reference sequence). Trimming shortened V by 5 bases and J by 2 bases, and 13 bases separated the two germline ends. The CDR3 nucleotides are TGTGCCAGCAGCGAAAGGGGTGGGCCCTATAATTCACCCCTCCACTTT. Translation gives CASSERGGPYNSPLHF.

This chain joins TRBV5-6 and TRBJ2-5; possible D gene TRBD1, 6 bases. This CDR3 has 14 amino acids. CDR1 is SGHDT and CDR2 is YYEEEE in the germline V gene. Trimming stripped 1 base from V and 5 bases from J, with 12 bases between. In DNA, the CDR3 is TGTGCCAGCAGCTTGAGAACAGGGATGGAGACCCAGTACTTC. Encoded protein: CASSLRTGMETQYF. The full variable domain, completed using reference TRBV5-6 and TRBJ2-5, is DAGVTQSPTHLIKTRGQQVTLRCSPKSGHDTVSWYQQALGQGPQFIFQYYEEEERQRGNFPDRFSGHQFPNYSSELNVNALLLGDSALYLCASSLRTGMETQYFGPGTRLLVL.

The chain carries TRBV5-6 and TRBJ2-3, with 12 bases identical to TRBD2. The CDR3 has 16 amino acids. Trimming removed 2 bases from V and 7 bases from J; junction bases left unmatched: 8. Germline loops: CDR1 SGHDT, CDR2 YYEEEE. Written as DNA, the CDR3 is TGTGCCAGCAGCTTTGCCCCGGGACTAGCGGGTTATACGCAGTATTTT. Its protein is CASSFAPGLAGYTQYF.

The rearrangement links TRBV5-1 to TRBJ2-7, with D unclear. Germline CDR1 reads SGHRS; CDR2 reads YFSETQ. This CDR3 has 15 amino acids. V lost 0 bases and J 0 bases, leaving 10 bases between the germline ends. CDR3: CASSLAAGLSYEQYF. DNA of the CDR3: TGCGCCAGCAGCTTGGCCGCAGGCCTCTCCTACGAGCAGTACTTC.

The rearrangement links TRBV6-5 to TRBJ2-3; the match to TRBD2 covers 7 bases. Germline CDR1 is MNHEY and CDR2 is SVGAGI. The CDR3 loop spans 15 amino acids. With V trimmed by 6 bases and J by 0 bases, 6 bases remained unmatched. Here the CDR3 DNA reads TGTGCCAGCAGGCGCAAGCGGGAAAGCACAGATACGCAGTATTTT. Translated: CASRRKRESTDTQYF.